A selection of T cell receptor beta chains follows, all from one sample in a study of cytomegalovirus exposure and HLA in healthy donors. Profiling relied on immunoSEQ multiplex PCR, and the TCRdb table lists in-frame clones only, not all of them. This table holds approximately 100,000 clones, 80% found once. Sequencing was performed on PBMCs. The receptors stem from a man aged 18 to 35 in good health and CMV-seronegative. Each CDR3 is given with its conserved first and last residue. D genes are given only for firm matches. Only part of the rows carry a size: once, few, many, or a class if the clone is expanded.

few	TRBJ2-5	TRBV6-1	.	CASSDGTQETQYF	TGTGCCAGCAGTGACGGGACACAAGAGACCCAGTACTTC
.	TRBJ1-2	TRBV10-3	.	CAISESSSYGYTF	TGTGCCATCAGTGAGTCTTCCAGCTATGGCTACACCTTC
.	TRBJ1-5	TRBV28	TRBD1	CASGTTGANQPQHF	TGTGCCAGCGGGACGACAGGGGCCAATCAGCCCCAGCATTTT
.	TRBJ2-4	TRBV6-5	.	CASIGGAKNIQYF	TGTGCCAGCATCGGCGGGGCCAAAAACATTCAGTACTTC
.	TRBJ2-1	TRBV6-5	.	CASGGDYNEQFF	TGTGCCAGTGGGGGCGATTACAATGAGCAGTTCTTC
.	TRBJ2-1	TRBV5-8	TRBD2	CASSWEGRNEQFF	TGTGCCAGCAGCTGGGAGGGGAGGAATGAGCAGTTCTTC
few	TRBJ1-2	TRBV18	TRBD1	CASSRDREGSGYTF	TGTGCCAGCTCACGGGACAGGGAGGGTTCTGGCTACACCTTC
few	TRBJ2-7	TRBV2	TRBD1	CASLTGSSYEQYF	TGTGCCAGCTTGACAGGGAGCTCCTACGAGCAGTACTTC
.	TRBJ1-3	TRBV6-5	.	CASSLGYRNTIYF	TGTGCCAGCAGTTTAGGATACAGGAACACCATATATTTT
few	TRBJ1-1	TRBV10-3	TRBD1	CAIGGTDLNTEAFF	TGTGCCATCGGGGGGACAGACCTCAACACTGAAGCTTTCTTT
few	TRBJ2-5	TRBV30	TRBD1	CAWSDRGYQETQYF	TGTGCCTGGAGTGACAGGGGGTACCAAGAGACCCAGTACTTC
.	TRBJ2-3	TRBV2	TRBD1	CASSATGGHTQYF	TGTGCCAGCAGTGCGACAGGGGGGCATACGCAGTATTTT
.	TRBJ1-1	TRBV9	TRBD1	CASSLTPDRGPGAFF	TGTGCCAGCAGCTTAACTCCGGACAGGGGGCCGGGAGCTTTCTTT
.	TRBJ2-5	TRBV7-8	TRBD2	CASSLVGGGFQETQYF	TGTGCCAGCAGCTTAGTTGGCGGGGGGTTTCAAGAGACCCAGTACTTC
.	TRBJ2-3	TRBV27	.	CATREGGGVWADTQYF	TGTGCCACCAGGGAAGGGGGGGGCGTGTGGGCAGATACGCAGTATTTT
.	TRBJ2-4	TRBV4-1	TRBD1	CASSPGGLVAKNIQYF	TGCGCCAGCAGCCCAGGGGGCTTGGTAGCCAAAAACATTCAGTACTTC
.	TRBJ1-5	TRBV2	TRBD1	CASSVLPPWDSYSNQPQHF	TGTGCCAGCAGTGTCCTCCCTCCCTGGGACAGCTATAGCAATCAGCCCCAGCATTTT
.	TRBJ1-1	TRBV9	TRBD1	CASSPRQGARGTEAFF	TGTGCCAGCAGCCCAAGACAGGGGGCGCGGGGAACTGAAGCTTTCTTT
.	TRBJ2-1	TRBV5-6	TRBD2	CASSLNGGGNNEQFF	TGTGCCAGCAGCTTGAACGGGGGGGGGAACAATGAGCAGTTCTTC
.	TRBJ2-5	TRBV6-1	TRBD1	CASSEEGQGAETQYF	TGTGCCAGCAGTGAAGAGGGGCAGGGGGCAGAGACCCAGTACTTC
once	TRBJ2-3	TRBV6-5	.	CASTLGGAQYF	TGTGCCAGCACGCTCGGAGGGGCGCAGTATTTT
.	TRBJ2-1	TRBV5-1	.	CASSSDFLNYNEQFF	TGCGCCAGCAGCTCGGACTTTCTAAACTACAATGAGCAGTTCTTC
.	TRBJ1-1	TRBV11-2	.	CASSRPLGAREAFF	TGTGCCAGCAGCCGACCTCTGGGGGCGCGGGAAGCTTTCTTT
.	TRBJ2-3	TRBV5-4	TRBD1	CASSFQGASTDTQYF	TGTGCCAGCAGCTTTCAGGGGGCTAGCACAGATACGCAGTATTTT
.	TRBJ1-5	TRBV9	.	CASSVGRDHQPQHF	TGTGCCAGCAGCGTAGGGAGGGATCATCAGCCCCAGCATTTT
.	TRBJ1-2	TRBV4-1	.	CASSQDLARGRSEVAF	TGCGCCAGCAGCCAAGATCTGGCCAGGGGCCGTTCGGAGGTAGCCTTC
.	TRBJ2-2	TRBV7-8	.	CASSLGLLTNTGELFF	TGTGCCAGCAGCTTAGGACTCCTAACGAACACCGGGGAGCTGTTTTTT
.	TRBJ2-1	TRBV30	TRBD2	CAWNRRLAAYNEQFF	TGTGCCTGGAATAGGCGACTAGCCGCCTACAATGAGCAGTTCTTC
few	TRBJ2-7	TRBV18	.	CASSPQKRGEQYF	TGTGCCAGCTCACCACAAAAGAGAGGCGAGCAGTACTTC
.	TRBJ1-2	TRBV6-1	.	CASSGSTADGYTF	TGTGCCAGCAGTGGGAGTACAGCGGATGGCTACACCTTC
.	TRBJ1-4	TRBV2	TRBD1	CASSPTGGTNEKLFF	TGTGCCAGCAGTCCCACAGGGGGAACTAATGAAAAACTGTTTTTT
once	TRBJ1-1	TRBV27	.	CASSLAGYSAEAFF	TGTGCCAGCAGTCTTGCCGGGTATTCGGCTGAAGCTTTCTTT
.	TRBJ1-5	TRBV6-6	TRBD1	CATGQGNQPQHF	TGTGCCACGGGACAGGGAAATCAGCCCCAGCATTTT
.	TRBJ1-1	TRBV5-1	TRBD1	CASSLNRGRTEAFF	TGCGCCAGCAGCTTGAACAGGGGTAGGACTGAAGCTTTCTTT
.	TRBJ2-7	TRBV4-1	.	CASSLGSEAYEQYF	TGCGCCAGCAGCCTCGGTTCGGAGGCCTACGAGCAGTACTTC
.	TRBJ2-1	TRBV7-9	.	CSSSFSPRYNEQFF	TGTTCCAGCAGCTTCAGTCCTAGATACAATGAGCAGTTCTTC
.	TRBJ2-1	TRBV4-1	.	CASSQDFWGGYEQFF	TGCGCCAGCAGCCAAGATTTCTGGGGAGGCTATGAGCAGTTCTTC
.	TRBJ1-1	TRBV5-1	.	CASSLVIENTEAFF	TGCGCCAGCAGCTTGGTGATAGAGAACACTGAAGCTTTCTTT
.	TRBJ1-5	TRBV6-1	.	CASRSEYSNQPQHF	TGTGCCAGCAGGTCGGAGTATAGCAATCAGCCCCAGCATTTT
.	TRBJ1-2	TRBV19	.	CASTSTYGYTF	TGTGCCAGTACCTCTACCTATGGCTACACCTTC
few	TRBJ1-1	TRBV2	.	CASSETGSSTEAFF	TGTGCCAGCAGTGAAACAGGGAGTAGCACTGAAGCTTTCTTT
.	TRBJ1-1	TRBV6-1	.	CASSEAGLPNTEAFF	TGTGCCAGCAGTGAGGCTGGGCTACCGAACACTGAAGCTTTCTTT